Listed below are T cell receptor beta chains from one sample, sequenced in a study of T cell changes during pregnancy in multiple sclerosis. Data came from immunoSEQ multiplex PCR; TCRdb stores just in-frame clones and leaves some out. Here the sample spans approximately 74,000 clones, approximately 92% being singletons. Sample: peripheral blood, taken before pregnancy. These receptor sequences come from a female donor with multiple sclerosis, enrolled in a pregnancy study. Each CDR3 is given with its conserved first and last residue. The D gene is left open where the match is weak. Expanded clones are given a class, and other clones once, few, many or no size at all.

>TRBV19|TRBJ2-3|TRBD2|.
CASSGSGGSDTQYF
TGTGCCAGTAGCGGGAGCGGGGGTTCAGATACGCAGTATTTT
>TRBV28|TRBJ2-3|TRBD2|.
CASSFGTSGSTDTQYF
TGTGCCAGCAGTTTCGGGACTAGCGGGAGCACAGATACGCAGTATTTT
>TRBV2|TRBJ1-5|TRBD1|.
CASSEWTGGPQPQHF
TGTGCCAGCAGTGAATGGACAGGGGGCCCTCAGCCCCAGCATTTT
>TRBV29-1|TRBJ1-2|.|.
CSVAGSGPLSSYTF
TGCAGCGTCGCGGGGAGCGGCCCCCTAAGCAGCTACACCTTC
>TRBV12-5|TRBJ1-1|.|.
CASGPWTTNTEAFF
TGTGCTAGTGGTCCGTGGACAACGAACACTGAAGCTTTCTTT
>TRBV7-2|TRBJ1-5|.|.
CASSLTRDSNQPQHF
TGTGCCAGCAGCTTAACGCGGGATAGCAATCAGCCCCAGCATTTT
>TRBV7-3|TRBJ2-1|TRBD2|.
CASSTKGLAGGNEQFF
TGTGCCAGCAGCACAAAGGGTCTAGCGGGAGGAAATGAGCAGTTCTTC
>TRBV11-2|TRBJ2-5|TRBD1|.
CASSRDRAETQYF
TGTGCCAGCTCCCGGGACAGGGCTGAGACCCAGTACTTC
>TRBV28|TRBJ2-7|.|.
CASSLRQTYEQYF
TGTGCCAGCAGTTTGCGGCAGACCTACGAGCAGTACTTC
>TRBV9|TRBJ2-1|TRBD2|once
CASSVSVIASGKEQFF
TGTGCCAGCAGCGTATCCGTCATAGCTAGCGGGAAGGAGCAGTTCTTC
>TRBV7-9|TRBJ1-1|.|.
CASSETVNTEAFF
TGTGCCAGCAGCGAAACAGTGAACACTGAAGCTTTCTTT
>TRBV18|TRBJ1-4|.|.
CASSLPDSGGKKLFF
TGTGCCAGCTCACTCCCCGACAGTGGCGGTAAAAAACTGTTTTTT